This is a list of T cell receptor beta chains from one sample in a study of blood T cell repertoires in COVID-19. TCRdb's copy holds only in-frame clones and misses some; the assay was immunoSEQ multiplex PCR. The profile shows a few hundred thousand clones, roughly 80% of them singletons. The sequenced sample consisted of peripheral blood. Every receptor here comes from a woman aged 80 or older with acute or convalescent COVID-19. Both conserved end residues are part of each CDR3. The order of the fields is CDR3 length, V gene, D gene, clone size, J gene, CDR3 protein, CDR3 DNA. The D gene is left open where the match is weak. Where a row states a size, it is once, few, many or the class of an expanded clone; other rows omit it.

14,TRBV6-2/TRBV6-3,TRBD1,.,TRBJ1-2,CASSPRDRVKGYTF,TGTGCCAGCAGTCCCCGGGACAGGGTCAAGGGCTACACCTTC
13,TRBV6-2/TRBV6-3,.,once,TRBJ2-3,CASSRGAPDTQYF,TGTGCCAGCAGTCGGGGGGCCCCAGATACGCAGTATTTT
14,TRBV5-1,.,.,TRBJ2-2,CASSLSLNTGELFF,TGCGCCAGCAGCTTGAGCCTGAACACCGGGGAGCTGTTTTTT
12,TRBV19,TRBD1,.,TRBJ1-2,CASTDRVYGYTF,TGTGCCAGCACGGACAGGGTCTATGGCTACACCTTC
15,TRBV9,TRBD2,few,TRBJ2-3,CASSVIGGRKDTQYF,TGTGCCAGCAGCGTTATTGGCGGGAGGAAAGATACGCAGTATTTT
14,TRBV6-1,.,.,TRBJ2-7,CASSEASPAYEQYF,TGTGCCAGCAGTGAAGCTAGTCCTGCCTACGAGCAGTACTTC
18,TRBV5-4,TRBD2,.,TRBJ2-1,CASSLPGTSGSSYNEQFF,TGTGCCAGCAGCTTGCCGGGGACTAGCGGGAGCTCCTACAATGAGCAGTTCTTC
14,TRBV6-2/TRBV6-3,.,.,TRBJ1-5,CASSYDISNQPQHF,TGTGCCAGCAGTTATGACATCAGCAATCAGCCCCAGCATTTT
14,TRBV6-5,.,once,TRBJ2-1,CASRVGGGLGEQFF,TGTGCCAGCAGGGTTGGGGGGGGCCTGGGTGAGCAGTTCTTC
15,TRBV27,TRBD1,.,TRBJ2-1,CASSLPGQAYNEQFF,TGTGCCAGCAGTTTGCCAGGACAGGCCTACAATGAGCAGTTCTTC
15,TRBV7-2,TRBD1,.,TRBJ2-5,CASSHDRVLQETQYF,TGTGCCAGCAGCCACGACAGGGTTCTTCAAGAGACCCAGTACTTC
14,TRBV28,.,.,TRBJ1-2,CASSIQADNYGYTF,TGTGCCAGCAGCATACAGGCAGATAACTATGGCTACACCTTC
15,TRBV7-6,TRBD1,.,TRBJ1-1,CASSLFGTGDTEAFF,TGTGCCAGCAGCTTATTCGGGACAGGGGACACTGAAGCTTTCTTT
12,TRBV28,.,many,TRBJ1-1,CASTGLSHGAFF,TGTGCCAGCACAGGCCTATCACATGGGGCTTTCTTT
13,TRBV7-2,.,.,TRBJ1-4,CASSLLPREKLFF,TGTGCCAGCAGCTTACTACCCCGCGAAAAACTGTTTTTT
15,TRBV7-2,.,.,TRBJ2-2,CASSFRPGGPGELFF,TGTGCCAGCAGCTTTCGACCCGGAGGTCCCGGGGAGCTGTTTTTT
14,TRBV30,.,.,TRBJ2-7,CACMGPLPTLEQYF,TGTGCCTGCATGGGGCCCTTGCCTACCCTCGAGCAGTACTTC
13,TRBV6-5,.,.,TRBJ1-1,CASLRPGGTEAFF,TGTGCCAGCCTCCGGCCGGGAGGCACTGAAGCTTTCTTT
13,TRBV7-8,.,.,TRBJ2-1,CASSLAITGEQFF,TGTGCCAGCAGCCTAGCCATTACGGGGGAGCAGTTCTTC
13,TRBV9,.,.,TRBJ2-2,CASSVDPAGELFF,TGTGCCAGCAGCGTAGACCCAGCCGGGGAGCTGTTTTTT
13,TRBV11-2,.,.,TRBJ2-7,CASSLDRRYEQYF,TGTGCCAGCAGCTTAGATCGGAGGTACGAGCAGTACTTC
18,TRBV19,.,.,TRBJ2-3,CASSTNLGLSLSTDTQYF,TGTGCCAGTAGTACCAACCTTGGACTTTCTCTAAGCACAGATACGCAGTATTTT
16,TRBV27,.,.,TRBJ2-1,CASSFPGGYSYNEQFF,TGTGCCAGCAGTTTCCCTGGCGGGTACTCCTACAATGAGCAGTTCTTC
13,TRBV5-1,.,.,TRBJ2-1,CASSRDTFNEQFF,TGCGCCAGCAGCAGGGACACCTTCAATGAGCAGTTCTTC
14,TRBV3-1/TRBV3-2,TRBD2,.,TRBJ2-3,CASSLSGTTDTQYF,TGTGCCAGCAGCCTTAGCGGGACCACAGATACGCAGTATTTT
15,TRBV18,.,once,TRBJ2-1,CASSPPGGPHNEQFF,TGTGCCAGCTCACCCCCGGGGGGCCCTCACAATGAGCAGTTCTTC